These 26 T cell receptor beta chains were all obtained from the same sample, sequenced in a study of T cell responses to AZD1222 COVID-19 vaccine. Sequencing was performed with immunoSEQ multiplex PCR; in TCRdb, only in-frame clones are kept and a portion is missing. The sample consists of some 150,000 clones, about 87% of them appearing once. The sequenced sample was peripheral blood, obtained on day 0 of AZD1222 vaccination. The receptors shown here come from an adult in good health.

A single count supports this clone. CDR3 bases: TGTGCCAGCAGGCCTAGCGGTGTCGGTAAGACTGAGCAGTTCTTC. Its translation is CASRPSGVGKTEQFF. The gene calls are TRBV6-5 and TRBJ2-1, with 7 bases that match TRBD2. Trimming removed 6 bases from V and 9 bases from J; junction bases left unmatched: 14. The CDR3 is 15 amino acids. CDR1 and CDR2 from the germline V gene are MNHEY and SVGAGI.

The J gene is TRBJ2-2, the V gene TRBV24-1; 9 bases are shared with TRBD2. Trimming cost V 2 bases and J 4 bases; bases outside gene matches: 7. Germline V CDR1 and CDR2: KGHDR, SFDVKD. The CDR3 is made up of 17 amino acids. CDR3 DNA sequence: TGTGCCACCAGTGATTGGAGCGGGGGGCGGGTCACCGGGGAGCTGTTTTTT. As protein: CATSDWSGGRVTGELFF.

The J gene is TRBJ1-1, the V gene TRBV6-4; D is uncertain. The V gene lost 0 bases and the J gene lost 3 bases, with 11 bases spanning the gap. The CDR3 contains 15 residues. The germline CDR1 and CDR2 sequences are MRHNA and SNTAGT. The CDR3 region has the DNA TGTGCCAGCAGTGACTCGCTGAAGGGCTACACTGAAGCTTTCTTT. Protein: CASSDSLKGYTEAFF.

This chain joins TRBV3-1 (or the pseudogene TRBV3-2) and TRBJ2-5; D call uncertain. Germline lookup yields CDR1 LGHDT and CDR2 YNNKEL (reference sequence). The CDR3 sequence is 16 residues long. The V end was cut by 4 bases, the J end by 5 bases, with 20 bases between. Here the CDR3 reads CASSLRGAVLRETQYF. The CDR3, as DNA: TGTGCCAGCAGCCTCCGAGGTGCGGTCCTGCGGGAGACCCAGTACTTC.

CDR3 loop: CASSFSMNTEAFF. DNA for the CDR3: TGTGCCAGCAGTTTTTCAATGAACACTGAAGCTTTCTTT. J is TRBJ1-1 and V is TRBV12-3 or TRBV12-4; D not certain. The V end was cut by 3 bases, the J end by 0 bases, with 5 bases between. This CDR3 spans 13 amino acids.

The rearrangement links TRBV24-1 to TRBJ2-1, with a weak D call TRBD2 (7 bases). The V and J ends lost 0 bases and 5 bases respectively, with 10 bases between them. There are 15 residues in the CDR3. Germline loops: CDR1 KGHDR, CDR2 SFDVKD. The CDR3 DNA sequence: TGTGCCACCAGTGATTTGCGGGGGGCCGACAATGAGCAGTTCTTC. Protein product: CATSDLRGADNEQFF.

The CDR3 DNA reads TGTGCCACCAGCAGAGATCTCAGGGAGCAGCATGGCTACACCTTC. Residues: CATSRDLREQHGYTF. The J gene is TRBJ1-2, the V gene TRBV15; D perhaps matches TRBD1 (5 bases). CDR3 size: 15 residues. Germline V CDR1 and CDR2: LNHNV, YYDKDF (reference sequence). V lost 0 bases to trimming and J lost 6 bases, with 14 bases between them. Based on the CDR3 plus reference TRBV15 and TRBJ1-2, the full variable domain is DAMVIQNPRYQVTQFGKPVTLSCSQTLNHNVMYWYQQKSSQAPKLLFHYYDKDFNNEADTPDNFQSRRPNTSFCFLDIRSPGLGDTAMYLCATSRDLREQHGYTFGSGTRLTVV.

The chain couples TRBV4-1 to TRBJ1-2; 9 nucleotides line up with TRBD1. The V gene's germline CDR1 is MGHRA and CDR2 YSYEKL. The CDR3 loop spans 19 amino acids. V shed 6 bases, J shed 0 bases, and the junction held 17 bases outside the gene matches. CDR3 amino acids: CASRSQGSGTGSTNYGYTF. CDR3 nucleotide sequence: TGCGCCAGCAGAAGCCAAGGTTCCGGGACAGGGTCGACTAACTATGGCTACACCTTC.

The chain couples TRBV5-1 to TRBJ2-3, with no clear D. The CDR3 consists of 13 residues. Germline V lookup: CDR1 SGHRS, CDR2 YFSETQ. The V gene lost 3 bases and the J gene lost 2 bases, with 7 bases spanning the gap. The CDR3 DNA sequence: TGCGCCAGCAGCTCCGCCACCACAGATACGCAGTATTTT. This sequence encodes CASSSATTDTQYF.

This clone was counted once. CDR3 bases: TGTGCCAGCAGCCCGAAAGCGGACTCTTCCTACGAGCAGTACTTC. The encoded protein is CASSPKADSSYEQYF. V usage is TRBV13 and J usage is TRBJ2-7; TRBD2 might be the D (5 bases). This CDR3 is built from 15 residues. The germline V gene encodes CDR1 PRHDT and CDR2 FYEKMQ (reference sequence). V lost 5 bases, J lost 1 base, and 15 bases lay in between.

This chain uses TRBV10-1 with TRBJ1-2; D unclear. V shed 7 bases and J shed 7 bases, with 10 bases lying between them. The CDR3 consists of 11 residues. Germline CDR1 reads WNHNN; CDR2 reads SYGVQD (reference sequence). For the CDR3, the DNA is TGCGCCAGCACTGGGAAGAGTGGCTACACCTTC. Its translation is CASTGKSGYTF.

The rearrangement uses TRBV3-1 (or the pseudogene TRBV3-2) and TRBJ1-1; 11 nucleotides line up with TRBD1. After removal of 6 bases from V and 0 bases from J, the junction contained 9 bases not matched to a gene. The V gene's germline CDR1 is LGHDT and CDR2 YNNKEL (reference sequence). The CDR3 consists of 17 residues. As DNA, the CDR3 is TGTGCCAGCAGACCCCTCCTGGGACAGGGGGTGAACACTGAAGCTTTCTTT. This encodes CASRPLLGQGVNTEAFF.

The chain links TRBV2 to TRBJ2-7; D remains ambiguous. V lost 0 bases to trimming and J lost 5 bases, with 14 bases between them. The CDR3 contains 15 residues. Per the germline V gene, CDR1 is SNHLY and CDR2 is FYNNEI. The CDR3 bases are TGTGCCAGCAGTGAAGCGGGGTTTAGTAAAAACGAGCAGTACTTC. Translating it yields CASSEAGFSKNEQYF.

V and J are TRBV7-2 and TRBJ2-2; D is ambiguous. V dropped 8 bases and J dropped 0 bases, with 10 bases sitting between them. Per the germline V gene, CDR1 is SGHTA and CDR2 is FQGNSA. The CDR3 spans 14 residues. The CDR3 loop reads CASLVTANTGELFF. CDR3 sequence (DNA): TGTGCCAGCTTGGTCACAGCGAACACCGGGGAGCTGTTTTTT.

The table lists this clone with a count of one. The chain carries TRBV18 and TRBJ2-3; possible D gene TRBD2, 6 bases. This CDR3 has 15 residues. Germline loops: CDR1 KGHSH, CDR2 LQKENI. V lost 4 bases to trimming and J lost 0 bases, with 11 bases between them. In nucleotides, the CDR3 is TGTGCCAGCTCACAGGCGGGGACTAGCACAGATACGCAGTATTTT. The encoded protein is CASSQAGTSTDTQYF.

This sequence joins TRBV24-1 and TRBJ2-1; D unclear. Germline CDR1 is KGHDR and CDR2 is SFDVKD. V lost 2 bases to trimming and J lost 6 bases, with 4 bases between them. This CDR3 has 12 residues. CDR3 bases: TGTGCCACCAGTGATTCCCGCAATGAGCAGTTCTTC. Its translation is CATSDSRNEQFF.

The chain joins TRBV6-6 to TRBJ1-1; D perhaps matches TRBD1 (6 bases). V was shortened by 2 bases and J by 1 base, with 8 bases between the two germline ends. CDR3 length: 14 amino acids. Germline assignment: CDR1 MNHNY and CDR2 SVGAGI (reference sequence). The CDR3 DNA reads as TGTGCCAGCAGTTACCAGGACAGGAACACTGAAGCTTTCTTT. This translates into CASSYQDRNTEAFF.

This clone was seen a few times. V and J are TRBV7-8 and TRBJ2-7, with TRBD1 matching over 7 bases. The junction had 2 bases not matched to a gene; V was cut back by 3 bases and J by 0 bases. Germline V gives CDR1 SGHVS, CDR2 FQNEAQ. The CDR3 length is 14 residues. The CDR3 region has the DNA TGTGCCAGCAGCTTCACAGGGGCCTCCTACGAGCAGTACTTC. It is translated as CASSFTGASYEQYF.

The V and J genes are TRBV2 and TRBJ1-5, with TRBD1 identical over 11 bases. Germline CDR1 and CDR2: SNHLY and FYNNEI. This CDR3 is built from 14 residues. The junction had 3 bases not matched to a gene; V was cut back by 4 bases and J by 7 bases. CDR3 in amino acids: CASSGTGGSQPQHF. The CDR3 DNA follows: TGTGCCAGCAGTGGGACAGGGGGCAGCCAGCCCCAGCATTTT.

This clone was observed once. The chain is built from TRBV20-1 and TRBJ2-5; the D is unclear. V lost 6 bases, J lost 5 bases, and 10 bases lay in between. The germline V gene has CDR1 DFQATT and CDR2 SNEGSKA (reference sequence). This CDR3 comprises 11 residues. CDR3 amino acids: CSAAKLETQYF. CDR3 nucleotides: TGCAGTGCCGCTAAATTGGAGACCCAGTACTTC.

The gene calls are TRBV5-4 and TRBJ2-2, with 10 bases matching TRBD2. Germline values: CDR1 SGHNT, CDR2 YYREEE (reference sequence). The CDR3 runs 15 residues. V lost 4 bases and J lost 3; bases outside the gene matches: 3. The CDR3 spells CASSRTSGYTGELFF. CDR3 bases: TGTGCCAGCAGCCGGACTAGCGGATACACCGGGGAGCTGTTTTTT.

This sequence joins TRBV6-4 and TRBJ1-2; TRBD1 agrees at 8 bases. Germline CDR1 and CDR2: MRHNA and SNTAGT. The length of the CDR3 is 14 residues. The V segment lost 0 bases and the J segment 8 bases; nucleotides outside the gene matches: 5. The CDR3 loop reads CASSDSNRGGGYTF. In nucleotides, the CDR3 is TGTGCCAGCAGTGACTCGAACAGGGGGGGAGGCTACACCTTC.

The rearrangement uses TRBV6-1 and TRBJ2-7; 10 bases align to TRBD1. V shed 3 bases and J 6 bases; nucleotides not matched to a gene: 11. Germline loops: CDR1 MNHNS, CDR2 SASEGT. This CDR3 is built from 16 residues. CDR3 bases: TGTGCCAGCAGTGAGTTCGACAGGGGGCGATCGGGCGAGCAGTACTTC. Encoded protein: CASSEFDRGRSGEQYF.

The chain carries TRBV7-2 and TRBJ1-2; D ambiguous. V lost 1 base and J lost 8, with 17 bases in between. Germline loops: CDR1 SGHTA, CDR2 FQGNSA. The CDR3 has 15 amino acids. The CDR3 loop reads CASSLVGPLVRGYTF. The CDR3 DNA follows: TGTGCCAGCAGCTTAGTCGGCCCTTTGGTACGGGGCTACACCTTC.

The V call is TRBV27, the J call TRBJ2-1; 7 bases align to TRBD2. The CDR3 spans 15 residues. V lost 7 bases and J lost 5; bases outside the gene matches: 11. Germline V gene sequence: CDR1 MNHEY, CDR2 SMNVEV (reference sequence). The CDR3 DNA follows: TGTGCCAGCATCCCCGGGGGGACTACCAACAATGAGCAGTTCTTC. Translating it yields CASIPGGTTNNEQFF.

The rearrangement uses TRBV29-1 and TRBJ2-1; D perhaps matches TRBD2 (5 bases). The CDR3 runs to 11 residues. Trimming left V 4 bases short and J 9 bases short, with 10 bases between. The germline gives CDR1 SQVTM, CDR2 ANQGSEA. CDR3 nucleotide sequence: TGCAGCGTTGTCGAACTAGGTGAGCAGTTCTTC. This sequence encodes CSVVELGEQFF.